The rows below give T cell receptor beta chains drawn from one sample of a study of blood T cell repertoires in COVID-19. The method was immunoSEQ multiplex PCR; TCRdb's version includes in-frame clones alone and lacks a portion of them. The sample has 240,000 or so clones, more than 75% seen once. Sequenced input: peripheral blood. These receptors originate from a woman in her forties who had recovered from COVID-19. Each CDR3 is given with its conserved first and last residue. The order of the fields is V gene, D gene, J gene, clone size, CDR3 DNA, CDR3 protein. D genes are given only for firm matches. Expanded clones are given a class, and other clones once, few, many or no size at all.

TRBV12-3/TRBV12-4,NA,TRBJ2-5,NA,TGTGCCAGCACCCCAGGGGAGACCCAGTACTTC,CASTPGETQYF
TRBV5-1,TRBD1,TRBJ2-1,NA,TGCGCCAGCAGCTTGGGCGGACAGGGGGCAACGAATGAGCAGTTCTTC,CASSLGGQGATNEQFF
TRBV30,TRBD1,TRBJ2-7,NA,TGTGCCTGGAGCCCCGGGACAGGGCTTGTGGGGCAGTACTTC,CAWSPGTGLVGQYF
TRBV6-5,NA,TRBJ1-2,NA,TGTGCCAGCAGTTACTCGAGGGGGAACTATGGCTACACCTTC,CASSYSRGNYGYTF
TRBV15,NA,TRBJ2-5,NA,TGTGCCACCAGCAGAGGGCCCCAAGAGACCCAGTACTTC,CATSRGPQETQYF
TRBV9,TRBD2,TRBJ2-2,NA,TGTGCCAGCAGGGCGGGAGTCACCGGGGAGCTGTTTTTT,CASRAGVTGELFF
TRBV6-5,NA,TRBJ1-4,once,TGTGCCAGCAGTTACCTGGCCCAAGCTAATGAAAAACTGTTTTTT,CASSYLAQANEKLFF
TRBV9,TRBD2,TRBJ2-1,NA,TGTGCCAGCAGCGTAGGGGGAGCGGGAGGGCCTCGGGATGAGCAGTTCTTC,CASSVGGAGGPRDEQFF
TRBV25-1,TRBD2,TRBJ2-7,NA,TGTGCCAGCAGCGATGGGCGCGGGAGTACCTACGAGCAGTACTTC,CASSDGRGSTYEQYF
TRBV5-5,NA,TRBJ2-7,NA,TGTGCCAGCAGCTTGGCCCAAACGGGGGTTTACGAGCAGTACTTC,CASSLAQTGVYEQYF
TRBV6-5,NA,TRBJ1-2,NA,TGTGCCAGCAGTCCCCAGGTAGCTAACTATGGCTACACCTTC,CASSPQVANYGYTF
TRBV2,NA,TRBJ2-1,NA,TGTGCCAGCAGCCCCCTGGGGGGGCGGTATGAGCAGTTCTTC,CASSPLGGRYEQFF
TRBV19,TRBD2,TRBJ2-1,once,TGTGCCAGTAGCTCAGCGGGAGGGGAGCAGTTCTTC,CASSSAGGEQFF
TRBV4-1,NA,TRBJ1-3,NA,TGCGCCAGCAGCCAAGAGTCGGGCCCCGGCCACCCGGGGAACACCATATATTTT,CASSQESGPGHPGNTIYF
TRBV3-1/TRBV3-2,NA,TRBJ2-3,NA,TGTGCCAGCAGCCAAGACCAGGGGCCCGGGTTAGATACGCAGTATTTT,CASSQDQGPGLDTQYF
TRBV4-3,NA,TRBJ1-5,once,TGCGCCAGCAGCCACAGGGCCTATAGTAATCAGCCCCAGCATTTT,CASSHRAYSNQPQHF
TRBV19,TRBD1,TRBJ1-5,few,TGTGCCAGTAGTGCCCTCGGCAGGGGGAGTCAGCCCCAGCATTTT,CASSALGRGSQPQHF
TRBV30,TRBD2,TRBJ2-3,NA,TGTGCCTGGAGCCTGGGGGGGGGCACAGATACGCAGTATTTT,CAWSLGGGTDTQYF
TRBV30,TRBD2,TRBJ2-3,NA,TGTGCCTGGAGCGCCATAGCGGGAGATACGCAGTATTTT,CAWSAIAGDTQYF
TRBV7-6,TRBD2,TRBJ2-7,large,TGTGCCAGCAGCTTAGTGGCGGGAGGGCGTACCTACGAGCAGTACTTC,CASSLVAGGRTYEQYF
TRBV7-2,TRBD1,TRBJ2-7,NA,TGTGCCAGCAGCTTACCGGGCGGGACAGGGGCCTACGAGCAGTACTTC,CASSLPGGTGAYEQYF
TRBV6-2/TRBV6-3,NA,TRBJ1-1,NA,TGTGCCAGCAGTAGGCCTTCGGGGGAGCTGAACACTGAAGCTTTCTTT,CASSRPSGELNTEAFF
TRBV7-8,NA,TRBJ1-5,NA,TGTGCCAGCAGCACCCGATTTGACAGGAACAATCAGCCCCAGCATTTT,CASSTRFDRNNQPQHF
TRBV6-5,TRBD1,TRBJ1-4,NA,TGTGCCAGCAGTCGTTCCCGGACAGGGGAAAAACTGTTTTTT,CASSRSRTGEKLFF
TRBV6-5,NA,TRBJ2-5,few,TGTGCCAGCAGCCCCTCGGGTGCAGAGACCCAGTACTTC,CASSPSGAETQYF
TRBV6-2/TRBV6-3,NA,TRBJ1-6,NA,TGTGCCAGCAGCCACGACAAGCATAATTCACCCCTCCACTTT,CASSHDKHNSPLHF
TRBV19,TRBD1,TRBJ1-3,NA,TGTGCCAGTAGTACCCCCCCCGGGACAGGGGCCCAGAGGGGAAACACCATATATTTT,CASSTPPGTGAQRGNTIYF
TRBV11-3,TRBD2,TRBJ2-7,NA,TGTGCCAGCAGCCCCGGACTAGCGGGACGCTACGAGCAGTACTTC,CASSPGLAGRYEQYF
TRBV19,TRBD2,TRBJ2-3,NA,TGTGCCAGTAACGCAGTGGCGGGAGGTGCAGATACGCAGTATTTT,CASNAVAGGADTQYF
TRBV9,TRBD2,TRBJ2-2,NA,TGTGCCAGCAGCGTATTCGCGGGAGGGTACACCGGGGAGCTGTTTTTT,CASSVFAGGYTGELFF
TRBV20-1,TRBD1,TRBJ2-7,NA,TGCAGTGCTAGTAGGCAGGGGGTCAGCTACGAGCAGTACTTC,CSASRQGVSYEQYF
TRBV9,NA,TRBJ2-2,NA,TGTGCCAGCACTCCGACAGGAACCTGGAACACCGGGGAGCTGTTTTTT,CASTPTGTWNTGELFF
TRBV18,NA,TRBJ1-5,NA,TGTGCCAGCTCACCACGGGCGACAGGAACACCGGGGCAGCCCCAGCATTTT,CASSPRATGTPGQPQHF
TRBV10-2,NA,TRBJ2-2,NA,TGCGCCAGCAGTGAGTCGGCAGGGTCCGGGGAGCTGTTTTTT,CASSESAGSGELFF
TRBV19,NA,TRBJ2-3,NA,TGTGCCAGTAGTATTCGGGTCGCAGATACGCAGTATTTT,CASSIRVADTQYF
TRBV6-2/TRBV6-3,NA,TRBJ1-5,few,TGTGCCAGCAGTTACTTGACAGGTGTACGTCCCCAGCATTTT,CASSYLTGVRPQHF
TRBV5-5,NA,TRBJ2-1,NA,TGTGCCAGCAGCCGCTCCACGTGGAGCTCCTACAATGAGCAGTTCTTC,CASSRSTWSSYNEQFF
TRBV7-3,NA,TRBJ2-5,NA,TGTGCCAGCAGCTTATCCCCCGGGGGGCGGGGGGAGACCCAGTACTTC,CASSLSPGGRGETQYF
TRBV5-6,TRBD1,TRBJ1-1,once,TGTGCCAGCAGCTTGGTGTGGACAGGGGGCGCGGGCACTGAAGCTTTCTTT,CASSLVWTGGAGTEAFF
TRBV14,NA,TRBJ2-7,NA,TGTGCCAGCAGCCAAGGGCCTAGCCCTCTCTACGAGCAGTACTTC,CASSQGPSPLYEQYF
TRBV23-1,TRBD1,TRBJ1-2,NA,TGCGCCAGCAGTCGGGCGGGGTTCCGGGACAGGCCTTATTCGGGTGGCTACACCTTC,CASSRAGFRDRPYSGGYTF
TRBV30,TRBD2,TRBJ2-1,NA,TGTGCCTGGACCAAACTAGCGGACCCCGGTGAGCAGTTCTTC,CAWTKLADPGEQFF
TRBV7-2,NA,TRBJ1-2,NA,TGTGCCAGCAGCCTGCAGGCGGAGCCGGAGGGCTATGGCTACACCTTC,CASSLQAEPEGYGYTF
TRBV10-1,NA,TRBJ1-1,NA,TGCGCCAGCAGTGAGTCCCGGGGGCGGGGGACTGAAGCTTTCTTT,CASSESRGRGTEAFF
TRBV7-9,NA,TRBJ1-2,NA,TGTGCCAGCAGCCACCTACTCGGGGCCAGGGGCCCTACCGGGTATGGCTACACCTTC,CASSHLLGARGPTGYGYTF
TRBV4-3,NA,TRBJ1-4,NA,TGCGCCAGCAGCCAGGGTACCACAGGGTTGAATGAAAAACTGTTTTTT,CASSQGTTGLNEKLFF
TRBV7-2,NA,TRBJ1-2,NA,TGTGCCAGCAGCTTAGGCGCTCAGGGACAAGGGGGCTATGGCTACACCTTC,CASSLGAQGQGGYGYTF
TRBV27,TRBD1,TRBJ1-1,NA,TGTGCCAGCAGCCCTTTCGGGACAGGGGGCCGGGGAGGCACTGAAGCTTTCTTT,CASSPFGTGGRGGTEAFF
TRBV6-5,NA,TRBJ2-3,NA,TGTGCCAGCACCCCCTCCGGGAGAACAGATACGCAGTATTTT,CASTPSGRTDTQYF
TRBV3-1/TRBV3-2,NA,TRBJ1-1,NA,TGTGCCAGCAGCCAACGACCCGGCGGGGGGGCTGAAGCTTTCTTT,CASSQRPGGGAEAFF
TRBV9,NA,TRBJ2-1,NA,TGTGCCAGCAGTCCCCTCGGGTCCTCCTACAATGAGCAGTTCTTC,CASSPLGSSYNEQFF